Each of the 13 T cell receptor beta chains below was sequenced from the same sample in a study of blood T cell repertoires in COVID-19. TCRdb keeps only in-frame clones here, not all; method: immunoSEQ multiplex PCR. In the table there are under 40,000 clones, over 80% of which are singletons. The sequenced sample was peripheral blood. Receptor source: a man aged 50 or older with active or convalescent COVID-19.

V and J are TRBV20-1 and TRBJ1-4; no reliable D call. Germline loops: CDR1 DFQATT, CDR2 SNEGSKA (reference sequence). This CDR3 comprises 11 residues. CDR3 nucleotide sequence: TGCAGCGGGAGAGATAATGAAAAACTGTTTTTT. It codes for CSGRDNEKLFF.

The chain employs TRBV18 and TRBJ2-5; 7 positions agree with TRBD2. The germline gives CDR1 KGHSH, CDR2 LQKENI. Trimming removed 0 bases from V and 5 bases from J; junction bases left unmatched: 3. The CDR3 loop spans 14 amino acids. The CDR3 is CASSPPGGRETQYF. In DNA, the CDR3 is TGTGCCAGCTCACCACCGGGAGGGAGGGAGACCCAGTACTTC.

This chain joins TRBV6-5 and TRBJ2-2, with TRBD1 matching 7 bases. Germline trimming cut 7 bases from V and 4 bases from J; bases unmatched to any gene: 6. There are 14 residues in the CDR3. Germline assignment: CDR1 MNHEY and CDR2 SVGAGI. The CDR3 DNA reads TGTGCCAGCATGGACAGGCACTCCACCGGGGAGCTGTTTTTT. Translation: CASMDRHSTGELFF.

The chain combines TRBV10-3 with TRBJ2-7, with D possibly being TRBD2 (5 bases). With 0 bases removed from V and 0 bases from J, the gap between germline ends came to 15 bases. The germline gives CDR1 ENHRY, CDR2 SYGVKD. The CDR3 covers 17 residues. CDR3 in amino acids: CAISESLSAASSYEQYF. Written as DNA, the CDR3 is TGTGCCATCAGTGAGTCACTTTCAGCGGCGAGCTCCTACGAGCAGTACTTC.

This chain links TRBV27 with TRBJ2-1, with 9 bases aligning to TRBD2. Germline trimming cut 3 bases from V and 7 bases from J; bases unmatched to any gene: 10. This CDR3 contains 16 residues. The germline gives CDR1 MNHEY, CDR2 SMNVEV (reference sequence). CDR3 in DNA: TGTGCCAGCAGTTTCGAAGCGGGAGGAATGATTAATGAGCAGTTCTTC. Translated: CASSFEAGGMINEQFF.

The chain employs TRBV20-1 and TRBJ2-3; a weak D match, TRBD2 (5 bases). The CDR3 spans 15 residues. Germline V gene data show CDR1 as DFQATT and CDR2 as SNEGSKA (reference sequence). V shed 3 bases and J shed 4 bases, with 17 bases lying between them. The CDR3 sequence: CSASRPSRQSDTQYF. DNA of the CDR3: TGCAGTGCTAGTCGGCCTAGCCGACAATCAGATACGCAGTATTTT.

The chain combines TRBV19 with TRBJ2-7; 11 bases agree with TRBD1. CDR1 LNHDA and CDR2 SQIVND come from the germline V gene (reference sequence). The ends lost 3 bases at V and 4 bases at J; junction bases unmatched: 5. CDR3 length: 15 residues. This CDR3 reads CASSITGTGGYEQYF. The CDR3 DNA reads TGTGCCAGTAGTATCACCGGGACAGGGGGGTACGAGCAGTACTTC.

The rearrangement joins TRBV24-1 to TRBJ2-5; 9 bases are shared with TRBD2. V lost 3 bases, J lost 1 base, and 2 bases stayed unmatched. The CDR3 has 15 residues. The germline gives CDR1 KGHDR, CDR2 SFDVKD. Here the CDR3 DNA reads TGTGCCACCAGTGATCCTAGCGGGATCCAAGAGACCCAGTACTTC. It encodes CATSDPSGIQETQYF.

V usage is TRBV14 and J usage is TRBJ2-1, with 10 nucleotides matching TRBD2. Germline V gives CDR1 SGHDN, CDR2 FVKESK. This CDR3 has 16 amino acids. The J segment lost 5 bases and the V segment lost 4 bases, leaving 8 bases of the junction unmatched. In DNA, the CDR3 is TGTGCCAGCAGCCGACTGACTAGCGGGCCCCACAATGAGCAGTTCTTC. Protein product: CASSRLTSGPHNEQFF.

The chain recombines TRBV5-1 with TRBJ1-2; 9 bases match TRBD1. The CDR3 covers 14 residues. Germline V lookup: CDR1 SGHRS, CDR2 YFSETQ. Trimming at V came to 4 bases and at J to 6 bases, leaving 7 bases not matched to a gene. In DNA form, the CDR3 reads TGCGCCAGCAGCCGGTGGACAGGGGACGATGGCTACACCTTC. Its protein is CASSRWTGDDGYTF.

The chain is built from TRBV9 and TRBJ2-1; 8 bases map to TRBD2. Germline-derived CDR1 and CDR2 are SGDLS and YYNGEE. The CDR3 length is 15 residues. V shed 0 bases and J 4 bases; nucleotides not matched to a gene: 3. Here the CDR3 DNA reads TGTGCCAGCAGCGTAGTTTTAGCGGGATACAATGAGCAGTTCTTC. It specifies CASSVVLAGYNEQFF.

A single count supports this clone. J is TRBJ1-1 and V is TRBV6-6; D call uncertain. CDR3 size: 15 residues. Trimming shortened V by 2 bases and J by 0 bases, and 10 bases separated the two germline ends. From germline, CDR1 is MNHNY and CDR2 SVGAGI (reference sequence). The CDR3 spells CASSYQLDLNTEAFF. CDR3 sequence (DNA): TGTGCCAGCAGTTACCAGCTAGACTTGAACACTGAAGCTTTCTTT.

The chain joins TRBV19 to TRBJ1-5; D is uncertain. Trimming took 7 bases from V and 5 from J, leaving 21 bases between them. This CDR3 spans 16 amino acids. From germline, CDR1 is LNHDA and CDR2 SQIVND (reference sequence). The CDR3 nucleotides are TGTGCCAGTACCCGAGGCCGTGGTTACGGTGATCAGCCCCAGCATTTT. Its protein is CASTRGRGYGDQPQHF.